Below are 22 T cell receptor beta chains sequenced from a single sample in a study of blood T cell repertoires in COVID-19. Only in-frame clones appear in the TCRdb table, and some are missing; sequencing was by immunoSEQ multiplex PCR. Here the sample spans 400,000 to 550,000 clones, 70% to 90% being singletons. Sample: PBMCs or T cells enriched from blood (not recorded which). The receptors were sampled from a woman in her late teens or twenties with acute COVID-19.

V gene TRBV5-4 combines with J gene TRBJ2-2; 7 nucleotides match TRBD1. Germline V gives CDR1 SGHNT, CDR2 YYREEE (reference sequence). This CDR3 contains 15 residues. Trimming cost V 4 bases and J 0 bases; bases outside gene matches: 3. The CDR3 loop reads CASSPGQPNTGELFF. CDR3 DNA sequence: TGTGCCAGCAGCCCGGGACAGCCGAACACCGGGGAGCTGTTTTTT.

This clone showed up just once. The CDR3 coding sequence is TGTGCCAGCAGAGACCCCGCTGGGGCCCGCTATGGCTACACCTTC. Protein product: CASRDPAGARYGYTF. V usage is TRBV7-2 and J usage is TRBJ1-2; D possibly corresponds to TRBD1 (5 bases). In germline, CDR1 is SGHTA, CDR2 FQGNSA. This CDR3 is 15 amino acids long. The V gene lost 6 bases and the J gene lost 4 bases, with 18 bases spanning the gap.

This chain links TRBV12-5 with TRBJ1-1; no clear D gene. The CDR3 is 16 residues long. Germline-derived CDR1 and CDR2 are LGHNT and FRNRAP. V lost 3 bases to trimming and J lost 0 bases, with 14 bases between them. The CDR3 sequence: CASGFNLRVMNTEAFF. CDR3 nucleotide sequence: TGTGCTAGTGGTTTTAATCTTAGAGTTATGAACACTGAAGCTTTCTTT.

A single count supports this clone. The CDR3: CASRPSGRNTGELFF. Written as DNA, the CDR3 is TGTGCCAGCAGGCCTAGCGGGAGAAACACCGGGGAGCTGTTTTTT. This chain connects TRBV6-4 to TRBJ2-2; TRBD2 agrees at 10 bases. The CDR3 runs to 15 residues. V gave up 6 bases and J gave up 2 bases; unmatched junction bases: 3. Germline-derived CDR1 and CDR2 are MRHNA and SNTAGT.

The chain has TRBV20-1 and TRBJ2-7; D not resolved. The CDR3 loop spans 11 amino acids. Trimming removed 1 base from V and 4 bases from J, with 5 bases in between. Looked up from germline, CDR1 is DFQATT and CDR2 is SNEGSKA (reference sequence). The DNA of the CDR3 is TGCAGTGCTAGAGTAGTATACGAGCAGTACTTC. It encodes CSARVVYEQYF.

DNA of the CDR3: TGTGCCAGCAGCCAAGGATGGGACAGGGACTTCTATGGCTACACCTTC. Residues: CASSQGWDRDFYGYTF. This rearrangement joins TRBV3-1 (or the pseudogene TRBV3-2) to TRBJ1-2; 9 bases are a match to TRBD1. V was pared by 1 base and J by 4 bases, with 7 bases of the junction left unmatched. The CDR3 totals 16 residues. The germline CDR1 and CDR2 sequences are LGHDT and YNNKEL (reference sequence).

The V gene is TRBV28, the J gene TRBJ2-3; 12 bases agree with TRBD2. The CDR3 sequence is 14 residues long. Germline-derived CDR1 and CDR2 are MDHEN and SYDVKM. V lost 5 bases, J lost 6 bases, and 3 bases stayed unmatched. CDR3 nucleotide sequence: TGTGCCAGCAGTGGAACTAGCGGGAGGGATACGCAGTATTTT. Translation gives CASSGTSGRDTQYF.

V gene TRBV10-3 combines with J gene TRBJ1-1, with 10 bases identical to TRBD1. CDR3 length: 15 amino acids. After removal of 0 bases from V and 5 bases from J, the junction contained 3 bases not matched to a gene. Germline V gene lookup returns CDR1 ENHRY and CDR2 SYGVKD. CDR3 coding DNA: TGTGCCATCAGTGAGTCAGGACAGGGGGGAACTGAAGCTTTCTTT. The encoded protein is CAISESGQGGTEAFF.

The chain carries TRBV14 and TRBJ2-7; the match to TRBD2 covers 12 bases. Trimming cost V 3 bases and J 4 bases; bases outside gene matches: 4. This CDR3 comprises 15 residues. Germline CDR1 is SGHDN and CDR2 is FVKESK. The CDR3 sequence: CASSQRTSGKYEQYF. The CDR3 nucleotides are TGTGCCAGCAGCCAGAGGACTAGCGGGAAGTACGAGCAGTACTTC.

As to this clone: Other DNA sequences within the sample encode an identical CDR3. The rearrangement joins TRBV7-9 to TRBJ2-7; no reliable D call. V lost 0 bases to trimming and J lost 4 bases, with 7 bases between them. Germline loops: CDR1 SEHNR, CDR2 FQNEAQ (reference sequence). The length of the CDR3 is 13 residues. CDR3 coding DNA: TGTGCCAGCAGCTTAGCAGGCGGTTACGAGCAGTACTTC. It yields the protein CASSLAGGYEQYF.

The chain links TRBV19 to TRBJ2-1; TRBD2 matches at 9 bases. J lost 2 bases, V lost 6 bases, and 5 bases had no gene match. The CDR3 contains 15 residues. Germline loops: CDR1 LNHDA, CDR2 SQIVND (reference sequence). The CDR3 DNA sequence: TGTGCCAGTAGCTTAAGCGGGAGGACCTACAATGAGCAGTTCTTC. This gives the protein CASSLSGRTYNEQFF. The variable domain in full, with the rest retrieved from reference TRBV19 and TRBJ2-1, is DGGITQSPKYLFRKEGQNVTLSCEQNLNHDAMYWYRQDPGQGLRLIYYSQIVNDFQKGDIAEGYSVSREKKESFPLTVTSAQKNPTAFYLCASSLSGRTYNEQFFGPGTRLTVL.

This sequence joins TRBV4-2 and TRBJ2-2, with D possibly TRBD1 on 6 matching bases. Germline CDR1 is LGHNA and CDR2 is YNFKEQ. The germline V and J ends were trimmed by 4 bases and 6 bases, with 18 bases remaining between them. The CDR3 spans 16 residues. The CDR3 sequence is CASSPEQGQVAGELFF. CDR3 bases: TGTGCCAGCAGCCCGGAACAGGGCCAGGTTGCCGGGGAGCTGTTTTTT.

The J gene is TRBJ2-1, the V gene TRBV19; 14 bases map to TRBD2. Per the germline V gene, CDR1 is LNHDA and CDR2 is SQIVND (reference sequence). V was clipped by 6 bases and J by 5 bases; unmatched bases: 0. The CDR3 is 14 amino acids. The CDR3 reads CASRTSGGDNEQFF. The CDR3, as DNA: TGTGCCAGTAGGACTAGCGGGGGGGACAATGAGCAGTTCTTC.

The genes are TRBV6-2 or TRBV6-3 and TRBJ1-5, with 7 bases fitting TRBD1. V trimming: 1 base; J trimming: 1 base; junction bases outside the gene matches: 1. Germline CDR1 reads MNHEY; CDR2 reads SVGEGT. The CDR3 loop spans 15 amino acids. CDR3 sequence (DNA): TGTGCCAGCAGTTACTGGGGACAGAGCAATCAGCCCCAGCATTTT. Translation gives CASSYWGQSNQPQHF.

The chain carries TRBV6-1 and TRBJ1-1, with 8 bases identical to TRBD1. CDR3 length: 12 amino acids. Trimming at V came to 3 bases and at J to 11 bases, leaving 5 bases not matched to a gene. CDR1 is MNHNS, CDR2 SASEGT, per germline. This CDR3 reads CASSEAGGSAFF. The CDR3 DNA reads as TGTGCCAGCAGTGAGGCAGGGGGCTCGGCTTTCTTT.

This clone was seen more than once but under ten times. The chain employs TRBV5-5 and TRBJ2-7, with 14 bases identical to TRBD2. The CDR3 contains 15 residues. Germline CDR1 SGHKS, CDR2 YYEKEE (reference sequence). Trimming cost V 5 bases and J 7 bases; bases outside gene matches: 8. The CDR3 nucleotides read TGTGCCAGCAGTAGACTAGCGGGAGGGCCTAGGGAGCAGTACTTC. It is translated as CASSRLAGGPREQYF.

DNA of the CDR3: TGTGCCAGCAGCTTCTCAGGGGCCTCCTACGAGCAGTACTTC. It is translated as CASSFSGASYEQYF. The chain recombines TRBV7-9 with TRBJ2-7, with D maybe TRBD1 (6 bases). The CDR3 is 14 amino acids. Germline V gene lookup returns CDR1 SEHNR and CDR2 FQNEAQ (reference sequence). Trimming removed 3 bases at V and 0 bases at J, with 9 bases between.

The chain couples TRBV7-6 to TRBJ2-7; TRBD2 agrees at 8 bases. The ends lost 10 bases at V and 0 bases at J; junction bases unmatched: 5. CDR3 length equals 13 residues. The germline CDR1 and CDR2 sequences are SGHVS and FNYEAQ. CDR3 sequence reads: CATGGGDSYEQYF. The CDR3 coding sequence is TGTGCCACGGGAGGGGGAGACTCCTACGAGCAGTACTTC.

V and J are TRBV10-3 and TRBJ1-2; D is unclear. Germline V gene sequence: CDR1 ENHRY, CDR2 SYGVKD. The V end lost 8 bases, the J end lost 3 bases, and 13 bases lay between the germline ends. This CDR3 region has 13 residues. CDR3 DNA: TGTGCCATCTCCGGAGAGCCGGACTATGGCTACACCTTC. Translating gives CAISGEPDYGYTF.

This sequence joins TRBV2 and TRBJ2-2; 7 bases line up with TRBD1. The CDR3 sequence is 16 residues long. After removal of 0 bases from V and 1 base from J, the junction contained 2 bases not matched to a gene. Per the germline V gene, CDR1 is SNHLY and CDR2 is FYNNEI. The CDR3 region has the DNA TGTGCCAGCAGTGAAGCAGGGGGCAAGAACACCGGGGAGCTGTTTTTT. This translates into CASSEAGGKNTGELFF.

The rearrangement joins TRBV7-8 to TRBJ1-5; 8 bases align to TRBD1. V was pared by 1 base and J by 2 bases, with 1 base of the junction left unmatched. Germline CDR1 reads SGHVS; CDR2 reads FQNEAQ. The CDR3 runs to 15 residues. The CDR3: CASSLEDRGNQPQHF. In nucleotides, the CDR3 is TGTGCCAGCAGCTTAGAGGACAGGGGCAATCAGCCCCAGCATTTT.

Turning to this clone: Compared with germline, one end of the junction differs, possibly owing to a read error. CDR3 nucleotide sequence: TGTGCCAGCAGGCAAGAGGGGACACAAGAGACCCAGTACTTC. This codes for CASRQEGTQETQYF. The chain combines TRBV3-1 (or the pseudogene TRBV3-2) with TRBJ2-5, with D possibly being TRBD1 (6 bases). The CDR3 is 14 amino acids. Germline assignment: CDR1 LGHDT and CDR2 YNNKEL (reference sequence).